This T cell receptor beta chain was observed in a study of blood T cells in healthy people across ages. A note on this clonotype: Relative to the germline gene, one junction end is altered; a read error may explain this.

Donors ranged from roughly 6 to 90 years old and were healthy Caucasians in Russia. Collection of roughly 9.6 milliliters of peripheral blood was performed for each donor. A second PCR, run for roughly 7 to 12 cycles, used a sample-barcoded 5' primer plus a J-beta primer mix. TCRdb re-analysed the 5' RACE reads in MiXCR, keeping a single row per CDR3 protein. In the table there are about 830,000 distinct CDR3 sequences, 58% of which are singletons. This CDR3 region has 13 residues. The germline V gene has CDR1 LGHDT and CDR2 YNNKEL (reference sequence). This sequence was found in a man between 25 and 39 years old in good health. The source material was blood. The genes are TRBV3-1 and TRBJ1-2; D perhaps matches TRBD1 (5 bases). This CDR3 is CASCQEGPGGYTF. DNA for the CDR3: TGTGCCAGCTGCCAAGAGGGGCCGGGCGGCTACACCTTC.